Listed below are T cell receptor beta chains from one sample, sequenced in a study of CD8 T cells in ankylosing spondylitis. Each CDR3 protein gets one entry after TCRdb re-called the 5' RACE reads with MiXCR. The sample lists under 550,000 distinct CDR3 sequences; 25% to 30% were seen once. The sample comprised blood, either unsorted or a sorted T cell fraction (not recorded which). The receptor set was obtained from a male donor with ankylosing spondylitis. Both conserved end residues are trimmed from each CDR3. The order of the fields is V gene, CDR3 protein.

v_gene: TRBV15; CDR3aa: ATSRGGRGSYNEQF
v_gene: TRBV12-3/TRBV12-4; CDR3aa: ASLRQGNKYGYT
v_gene: TRBV30; CDR3aa: AWSVGSEADTQY
v_gene: TRBV5-1; CDR3aa: ASSLETSGMQQY
v_gene: TRBV5-1; CDR3aa: ASSSSTRDSSSRNEQF
v_gene: TRBV29-1; CDR3aa: SGYNTDTQY
v_gene: TRBV15; CDR3aa: ATSRDRQGEVGELF
v_gene: TRBV5-1; CDR3aa: ASSSLNSTGTEAF
v_gene: TRBV9; CDR3aa: ASSAGQGGQPQH
v_gene: TRBV10-3; CDR3aa: AISEVAGDRTDTQY
v_gene: TRBV2; CDR3aa: ASSLDTRNQPQH
v_gene: TRBV5-1; CDR3aa: ASSLTTGTDTQY
v_gene: TRBV20-1; CDR3aa: SPTASGISTDTQY
v_gene: TRBV5-6; CDR3aa: ASSLSGQHYNEQF
v_gene: TRBV29-1; CDR3aa: SGGGVRNEQF